This entry lists 8 T cell receptor beta chains sequenced from one sample in a study of long-term antiretroviral therapy in people with HIV. Version v3.0 of the immunoSEQ assay ran at survey level. Sequencing was performed with immunoSEQ multiplex PCR; in TCRdb, only in-frame clones are kept and a portion is missing. The table shows 20,000 to 25,000 clones, with around 80% occurring only once. Sequenced material: unsorted PBMCs, taken 0.1 years before starting antiretroviral therapy. The receptors derive from a man aged 18-30 years with HIV.

The chain employs TRBV5-4 and TRBJ2-7, with 14 bases that match TRBD2. There are 16 residues in the CDR3. Germline V gene lookup returns CDR1 SGHNT and CDR2 YYREEE (reference sequence). Unmatched junction bases numbered 6, after V lost 4 bases and J lost 3 bases. The CDR3 loop reads CASSPGLAGGNYEQYF. For the CDR3, the DNA is TGTGCCAGCAGCCCCGGACTAGCGGGAGGTAACTACGAGCAGTACTTC.

In its sample, this clone was seen a few times. This sequence joins TRBV15 and TRBJ1-2; 7 bases match TRBD1. CDR1 and CDR2 (germline): LNHNV, YYDKDF (reference sequence). The CDR3 extends over 18 amino acids. The trim removed 0 bases at V and 4 bases at J, leaving 14 bases unmatched. CDR3 amino acids: CATSRDLETGRPFYGYTF. The CDR3 coding sequence is TGTGCCACCAGCAGAGACCTAGAGACAGGGCGCCCCTTCTATGGCTACACCTTC.

This rearrangement joins TRBV6-6 to TRBJ2-7; maybe TRBD2 (6 bases). Germline values: CDR1 MNHNY, CDR2 SVGAGI (reference sequence). There are 15 residues in the CDR3. Between the trimmed V and J ends, which lost 5 bases and 0 bases, there was a span of 14 bases. CDR3 in amino acids: CASSPTRGISYEQYF. In DNA form, the CDR3 reads TGTGCCAGCAGTCCCACCCGGGGGATCTCCTACGAGCAGTACTTC.

V gene TRBV19 combines with J gene TRBJ1-3; 9 bases are shared with TRBD1. This CDR3 region has 15 residues. The junction had 4 bases not matched to a gene; V was cut back by 5 bases and J by 2 bases. Germline CDR1 LNHDA, CDR2 SQIVND (reference sequence). The CDR3 region has the DNA TGTGCCAGTAGTGCGTGGACAGGGGCTGGAAACACCATATATTTT. It is translated as CASSAWTGAGNTIYF.

The gene calls are TRBV9 and TRBJ2-1, with TRBD1 identical over 8 bases. J gave up 0 bases and V 4 bases, and 0 bases lay outside the gene matches. This CDR3 contains 14 residues. Germline-derived CDR1 and CDR2 are SGDLS and YYNGEE. The CDR3 DNA sequence: TGTGCCAGCAGCACAGGGGGCTCCTACAATGAGCAGTTCTTC. Protein product: CASSTGGSYNEQFF. The variable domain in full, with the rest retrieved from reference TRBV9 and TRBJ2-1, is DSGVTQTPKHLITATGQRVTLRCSPRSGDLSVYWYQQSLDQGLQFLIQYYNGEERAKGNILERFSAQQFPDLHSELNLSSLELGDSALYFCASSTGGSYNEQFFGPGTRLTVL.

This clone was detected only once. This chain connects TRBV5-1 to TRBJ2-1; possibly TRBD1 for D (6 bases). This CDR3 has 14 amino acids. Trimming took off 2 bases at V and 9 bases at J, with 15 bases between the two ends. CDR1 and CDR2 (germline): SGHRS, YFSETQ. CDR3 protein: CASSLLDSIGEQFF. The CDR3 nucleotides read TGCGCCAGCAGCTTACTGGACAGCATCGGTGAGCAGTTCTTC. Together with reference TRBV5-1 and TRBJ2-1, the CDR3 gives the full variable domain: KAGVTQTPRYLIKTRGQQVTLSCSPISGHRSVSWYQQTPGQGLQFLFEYFSETQRNKGNFPGRFSGRQFSNSRSEMNVSTLELGDSALYLCASSLLDSIGEQFFGPGTRLTVL.

This chain joins TRBV6-4 and TRBJ2-3; D may correspond to TRBD1 or TRBD2 (6 bases each). This CDR3 contains 15 residues. Trimming pared 2 bases from V and 3 bases from J, leaving 12 bases between. Germline loops: CDR1 MRHNA, CDR2 SNTAGT. The CDR3 loop is CASSDSRGGTDTQYF. The CDR3 DNA is TGTGCCAGCAGTGACAGCAGGGGAGGAACAGATACGCAGTATTTT.

V usage is TRBV10-1 and J usage is TRBJ2-2, with D maybe TRBD1 (5 bases). This CDR3 comprises 15 residues. CDR1 is WNHNN and CDR2 is SYGVQD in the germline V gene (reference sequence). Deletions cut 5 bases from V and 5 bases from J, with 15 bases between. CDR3 coding DNA: TGCGCCAGCAGTTGTGGGGCTTTAGAAACCGGGGAGCTGTTTTTT. It is translated as CASSCGALETGELFF.